Presented here are 3 T cell receptor beta chains from one specimen sequenced in a study of shared clonotypes between healthy human individuals. CD45RO-negative cells were positively selected for CCR7, leaving out terminally differentiated effector memory CD45RA+ cells. Sequencing used immunoSEQ multiplex PCR; TCRdb keeps in-frame clones, though not all of them. This table has some 2,000,000 clones, about 94% appearing once. The sequencing input was naive CD8+ T cells sorted from blood. The receptor set was obtained from a man aged 18 to 35 in good health.

The V call is TRBV6-5, the J call TRBJ2-3, with 9 nucleotides matching TRBD1. Unmatched junction bases numbered 7, after V lost 4 bases and J lost 5 bases. Germline assignment: CDR1 MNHEY and CDR2 SVGAGI. The length of the CDR3 is 15 residues. The CDR3 protein is CASSFDRDREDTQYF. The CDR3 nucleotides are TGTGCCAGCAGTTTTGACCGGGACAGGGAAGATACGCAGTATTTT.

The genes are TRBV9 and TRBJ1-2; TRBD1 might be the D (6 bases). The CDR3 runs to 16 residues. Trimming removed 0 bases at V and 6 bases at J, with 18 bases between. Germline values: CDR1 SGDLS, CDR2 YYNGEE. The CDR3 loop is CASSVGREGTRNGYTF. As DNA, the CDR3 is TGTGCCAGCAGCGTAGGAAGGGAGGGGACACGTAATGGCTACACCTTC.

The V and J genes are TRBV11-2 and TRBJ2-2; 9 bases fit TRBD2. Trimming cost V 5 bases and J 5 bases; bases outside gene matches: 12. CDR3 length equals 17 residues. The germline CDR1 and CDR2 sequences are SGHAT and FQNNGV. The CDR3, as DNA: TGTGCCAGCAGCGACCCGATGGCTAGCGGGATTACCGGGGAGCTGTTTTTT. Amino acids: CASSDPMASGITGELFF.